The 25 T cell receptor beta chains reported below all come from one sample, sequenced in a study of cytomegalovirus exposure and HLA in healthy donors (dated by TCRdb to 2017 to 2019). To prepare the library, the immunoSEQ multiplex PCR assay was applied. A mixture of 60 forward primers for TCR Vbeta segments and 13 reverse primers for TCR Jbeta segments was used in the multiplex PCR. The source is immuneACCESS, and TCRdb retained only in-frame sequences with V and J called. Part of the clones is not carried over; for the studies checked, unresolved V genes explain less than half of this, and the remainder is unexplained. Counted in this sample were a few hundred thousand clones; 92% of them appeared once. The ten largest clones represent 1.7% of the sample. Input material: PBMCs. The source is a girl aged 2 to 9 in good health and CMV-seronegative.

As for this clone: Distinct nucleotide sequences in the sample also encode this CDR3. The CDR3 loop reads CASSLQGNQPQHF. For the CDR3, the DNA is TGTGCCAGCTCACTACAGGGTAATCAGCCCCAGCATTTT. This rearrangement joins TRBV18 to TRBJ1-5; possible D gene TRBD1, 6 bases. The germline V gene encodes CDR1 KGHSH and CDR2 LQKENI. V lost 4 bases and J lost 4, with 8 bases in between. The CDR3 has 13 residues.

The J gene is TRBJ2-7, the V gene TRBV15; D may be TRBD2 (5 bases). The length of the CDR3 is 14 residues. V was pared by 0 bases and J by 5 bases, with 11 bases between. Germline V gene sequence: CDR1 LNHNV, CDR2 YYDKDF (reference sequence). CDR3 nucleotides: TGTGCCACCAGCAGAGATCTTGCGGGTAACGAGCAGTACTTC. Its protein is CATSRDLAGNEQYF.

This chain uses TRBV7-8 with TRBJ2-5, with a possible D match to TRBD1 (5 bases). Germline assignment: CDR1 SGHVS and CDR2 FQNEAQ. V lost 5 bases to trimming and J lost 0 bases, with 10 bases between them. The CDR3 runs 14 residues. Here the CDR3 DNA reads TGTGCCAGCAGCAACCGACAGAACCAAGAGACCCAGTACTTC. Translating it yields CASSNRQNQETQYF.

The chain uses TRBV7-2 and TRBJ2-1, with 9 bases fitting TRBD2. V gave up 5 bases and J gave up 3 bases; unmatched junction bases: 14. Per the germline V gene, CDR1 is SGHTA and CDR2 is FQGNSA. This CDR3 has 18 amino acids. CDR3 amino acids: CASSPPPRLAGLYNEQFF. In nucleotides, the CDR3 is TGTGCCAGCAGCCCTCCCCCCCGCCTAGCGGGGCTCTACAATGAGCAGTTCTTC.

CDR3 amino acids: CSVEGRIGTEAFF. In DNA form, the CDR3 reads TGCAGCGTTGAAGGGCGGATTGGCACTGAAGCTTTCTTT. The J gene is TRBJ1-1, the V gene TRBV29-1; no clear D gene. Germline V lookup: CDR1 SQVTM, CDR2 ANQGSEA. The ends were cut back, 1 base at V and 4 bases at J, with 10 bases in the middle. The CDR3 is 13 amino acids.

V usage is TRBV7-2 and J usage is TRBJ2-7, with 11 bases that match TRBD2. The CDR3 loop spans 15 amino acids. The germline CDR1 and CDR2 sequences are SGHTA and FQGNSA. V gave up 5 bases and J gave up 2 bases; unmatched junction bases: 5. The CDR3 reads CASSPGLAATYEQYF. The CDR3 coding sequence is TGTGCCAGCAGCCCGGGACTAGCGGCGACCTACGAGCAGTACTTC. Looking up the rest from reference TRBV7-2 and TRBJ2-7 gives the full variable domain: GAGVSQSPSNKVTEKGKDVELRCDPISGHTALYWYRQSLGQGLEFLIYFQGNSAPDKSGLPSDRFSAERTGGSVSTLTIQRTQQEDSAVYLCASSPGLAATYEQYFGPGTRLTVT.

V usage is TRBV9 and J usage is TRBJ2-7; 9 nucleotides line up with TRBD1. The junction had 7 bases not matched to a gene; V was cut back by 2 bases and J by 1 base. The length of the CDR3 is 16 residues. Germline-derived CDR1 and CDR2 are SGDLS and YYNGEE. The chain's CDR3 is CASSVDPGQGSYEQYF. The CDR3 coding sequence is TGTGCCAGCAGCGTGGATCCGGGACAGGGATCCTACGAGCAGTACTTC.

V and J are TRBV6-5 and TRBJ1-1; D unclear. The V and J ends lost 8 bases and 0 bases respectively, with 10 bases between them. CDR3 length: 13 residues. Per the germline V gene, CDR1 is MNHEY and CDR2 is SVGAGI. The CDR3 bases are TGTGCCAGCCGAGGCGGAGTGAACACTGAAGCTTTCTTT. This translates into CASRGGVNTEAFF.

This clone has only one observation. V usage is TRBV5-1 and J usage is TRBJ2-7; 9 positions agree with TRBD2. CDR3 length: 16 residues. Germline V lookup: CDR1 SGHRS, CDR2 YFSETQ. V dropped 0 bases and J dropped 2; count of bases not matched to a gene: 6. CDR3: CASSLASGALTYEQYF. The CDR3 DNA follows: TGCGCCAGCAGCTTGGCTAGCGGGGCGCTAACCTACGAGCAGTACTTC.

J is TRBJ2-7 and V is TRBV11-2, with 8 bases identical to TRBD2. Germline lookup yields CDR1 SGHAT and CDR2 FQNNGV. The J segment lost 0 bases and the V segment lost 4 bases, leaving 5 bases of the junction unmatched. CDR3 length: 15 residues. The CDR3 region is CASSWAGGTSYEQYF. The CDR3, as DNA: TGTGCCAGCAGCTGGGCGGGAGGTACCTCCTACGAGCAGTACTTC.

CDR3 in amino acids: CASGDQGVNEQFF. The CDR3 DNA is TGCGCCAGCGGCGACCAGGGGGTCAATGAGCAGTTCTTC. The chain links TRBV10-1 to TRBJ2-1, with 7 bases lining up with TRBD1. The CDR3 is 13 residues long. After removal of 8 bases from V and 6 bases from J, the junction contained 7 bases not matched to a gene. CDR1 is WNHNN and CDR2 is SYGVQD in the germline V gene (reference sequence).

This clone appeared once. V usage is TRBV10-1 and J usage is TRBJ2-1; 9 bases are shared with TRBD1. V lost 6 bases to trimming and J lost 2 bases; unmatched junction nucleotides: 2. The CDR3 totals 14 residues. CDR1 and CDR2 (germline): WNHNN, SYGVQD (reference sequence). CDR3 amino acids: CASSTGGPYNEQFF. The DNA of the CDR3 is TGCGCCAGCAGCACAGGGGGCCCCTACAATGAGCAGTTCTTC.

The CDR3: CATSRGGTGQGYEQYF. The CDR3 nucleotides are TGTGCCACCAGCAGAGGCGGGACAGGCCAAGGCTACGAGCAGTACTTC. The V and J genes are TRBV15 and TRBJ2-7; 8 bases map to TRBD1. The germline V gene has CDR1 LNHNV and CDR2 YYDKDF (reference sequence). With V trimmed by 1 base and J by 3 bases, 8 bases remained unmatched. The CDR3 covers 16 residues.

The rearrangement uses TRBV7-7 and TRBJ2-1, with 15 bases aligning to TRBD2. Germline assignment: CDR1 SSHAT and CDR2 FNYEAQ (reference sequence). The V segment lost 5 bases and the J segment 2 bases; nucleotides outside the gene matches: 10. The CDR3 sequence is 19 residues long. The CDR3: CASSMGLAGGPETYNEQFF. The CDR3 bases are TGTGCCAGCAGCATGGGACTAGCGGGAGGTCCTGAAACCTACAATGAGCAGTTCTTC.

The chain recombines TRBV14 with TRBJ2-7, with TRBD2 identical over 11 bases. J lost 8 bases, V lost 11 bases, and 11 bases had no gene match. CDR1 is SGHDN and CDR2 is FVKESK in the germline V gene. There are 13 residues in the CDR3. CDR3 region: CARVLGLAEKQYF. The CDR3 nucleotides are TGTGCCCGGGTGTTGGGACTAGCGGAGAAGCAGTACTTC.

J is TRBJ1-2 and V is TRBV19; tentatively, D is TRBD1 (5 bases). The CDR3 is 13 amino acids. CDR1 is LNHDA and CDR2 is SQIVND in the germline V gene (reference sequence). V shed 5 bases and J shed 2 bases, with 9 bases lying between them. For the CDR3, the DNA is TGTGCCAGTAGTTGGCGGGACAACTATGGCTACACCTTC. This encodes CASSWRDNYGYTF. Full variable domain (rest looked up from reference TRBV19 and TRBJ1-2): DGGITQSPKYLFRKEGQNVTLSCEQNLNHDAMYWYRQDPGQGLRLIYYSQIVNDFQKGDIAEGYSVSREKKESFPLTVTSAQKNPTAFYLCASSWRDNYGYTFGSGTRLTVV.

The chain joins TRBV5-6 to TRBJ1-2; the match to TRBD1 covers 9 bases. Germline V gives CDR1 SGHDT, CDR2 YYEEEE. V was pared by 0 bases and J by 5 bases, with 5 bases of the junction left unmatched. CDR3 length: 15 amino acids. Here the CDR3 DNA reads TGTGCCAGCAGCTTGGAGCTGACAGGGGGGTATGGCTACACCTTC. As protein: CASSLELTGGYGYTF.

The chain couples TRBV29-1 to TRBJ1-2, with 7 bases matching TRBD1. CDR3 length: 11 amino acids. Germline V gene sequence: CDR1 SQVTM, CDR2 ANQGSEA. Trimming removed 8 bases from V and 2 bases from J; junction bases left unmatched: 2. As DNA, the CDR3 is TGCAGCTCGGGACAGAACTATGGCTACACCTTC. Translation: CSSGQNYGYTF.

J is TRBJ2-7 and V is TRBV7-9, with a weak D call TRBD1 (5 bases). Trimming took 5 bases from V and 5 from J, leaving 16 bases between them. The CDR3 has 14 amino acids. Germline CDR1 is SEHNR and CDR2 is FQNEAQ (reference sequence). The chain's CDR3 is CASSLRQLRDEQYF. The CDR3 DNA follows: TGTGCCAGCAGCCTTCGACAGCTTCGAGACGAGCAGTACTTC. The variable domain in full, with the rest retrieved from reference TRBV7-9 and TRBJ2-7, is DTGVSQNPRHKITKRGQNVTFRCDPISEHNRLYWYRQTLGQGPEFLTYFQNEAQLEKSRLLSDRFSAERPKGSFSTLEIQRTEQGDSAMYLCASSLRQLRDEQYFGPGTRLTVT.

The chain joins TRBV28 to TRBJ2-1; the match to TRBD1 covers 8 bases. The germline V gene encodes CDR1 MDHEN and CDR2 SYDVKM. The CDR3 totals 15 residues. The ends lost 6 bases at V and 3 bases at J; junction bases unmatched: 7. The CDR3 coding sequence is TGTGCCAGCAGATCTGGACAGGGAAACTACAATGAGCAGTTCTTC. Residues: CASRSGQGNYNEQFF.

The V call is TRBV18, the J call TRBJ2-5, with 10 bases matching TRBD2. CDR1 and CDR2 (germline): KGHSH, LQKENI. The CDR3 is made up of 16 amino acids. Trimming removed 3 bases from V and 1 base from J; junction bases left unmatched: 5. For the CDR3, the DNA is TGTGCCAGCTCACCGCGCTCTAGCGGGGGCCAAGAGACCCAGTACTTC. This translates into CASSPRSSGGQETQYF.

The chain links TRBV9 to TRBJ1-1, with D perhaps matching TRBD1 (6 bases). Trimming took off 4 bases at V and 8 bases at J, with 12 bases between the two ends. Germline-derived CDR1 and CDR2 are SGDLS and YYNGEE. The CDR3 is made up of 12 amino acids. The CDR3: CASSPVGTEAFF. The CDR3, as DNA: TGTGCCAGCAGCCCCGTTGGGACAGAAGCTTTCTTT.

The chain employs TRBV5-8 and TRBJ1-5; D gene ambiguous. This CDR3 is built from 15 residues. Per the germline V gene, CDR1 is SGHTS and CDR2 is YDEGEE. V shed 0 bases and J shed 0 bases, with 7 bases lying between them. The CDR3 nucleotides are TGTGCCAGCAGCTTGGCTCCGTTTAGCAATCAGCCCCAGCATTTT. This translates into CASSLAPFSNQPQHF.

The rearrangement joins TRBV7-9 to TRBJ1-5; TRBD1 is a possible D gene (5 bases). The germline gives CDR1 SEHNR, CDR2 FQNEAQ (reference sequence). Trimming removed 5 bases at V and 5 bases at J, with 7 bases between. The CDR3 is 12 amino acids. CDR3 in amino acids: CASSGADQPQHF. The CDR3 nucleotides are TGTGCCAGCAGCGGGGCCGATCAGCCCCAGCATTTT.

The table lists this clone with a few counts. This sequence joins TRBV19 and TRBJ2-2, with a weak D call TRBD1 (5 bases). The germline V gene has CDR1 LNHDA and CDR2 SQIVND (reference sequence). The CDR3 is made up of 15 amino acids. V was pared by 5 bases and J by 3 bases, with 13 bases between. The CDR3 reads CASSPTGWDTGELFF. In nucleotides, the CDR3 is TGTGCCAGTAGTCCAACAGGATGGGACACCGGGGAGCTGTTTTTT.